This T cell receptor (beta chain) appears in the sequencing data of a study of Graves' ophthalmopathy and Graves' hyperthyroidism (dated by TCRdb to the late 2010s). At the level of the whole study: Stable hyperthyroidism was defined as no progression to ophthalmopathy within 18 months of follow-up. To explore V-J signatures distinguishing ophthalmopathy from hyperthyroidism, a discovery set of roughly 98 patients (43 ophthalmopathy, roughly 55 stable hyperthyroidism) was enrolled. To tell Graves' ophthalmopathy apart from Graves' hyperthyroidism, and to predict which patients would progress to ophthalmopathy, the study relied on TCR beta repertoire signatures. An independent validation cohort comprised 18 hyperthyroidism patients and roughly 15 patients who later progressed from hyperthyroidism to ophthalmopathy. In several hyperthyroidism patients, the T-cell repertoires found in thyroid tissue were compared with those found in blood. Following sample collection, hyperthyroidism patients were given methimazole at a starting dose of 30 mg daily, and ophthalmopathy patients were given high-dose intravenous methylprednisolone. In total, 135 blood samples were TCR-sequenced: fewer than 50 ophthalmopathy, some 72 hyperthyroidism and about 17 hyperthyroidism-to-ophthalmopathy patients.

General study outcomes and caveats: Most expanded thyroid clonotypes with frequency above 0.001 were also detected in blood, suggesting blood repertoires may reflect the thyroid immune response. Sample size was not predetermined statistically, and investigators were not blinded to group allocation. In cross-validation, the 13-signature model distinguished ophthalmopathy from stable hyperthyroidism with 87.88% sensitivity and 81% to 82% specificity, while in the test set the corresponding values were roughly 80% and 75%. In validation, the model predicted ophthalmopathy progression with about 70% sensitivity and 72.22% specificity; roughly 11 predicted patients were CT-confirmed with GO in a median of approximately six months.

This clonotype was seen at least ten times. Its antigen is currently not known. No base-level quality is on record; no much larger clone is a single base apart. Germline trimming: 5 bases from V, 8 bases from J; junction bases outside gene matches: 9. Reading the germline V gene gives CDR1 SGHVS and CDR2 FQNEAQ. The CDR3 runs 15 amino acids, cysteine and phenylalanine included. Only the CDR3 DNA is retained, 45 bases long and in frame from the first base. For repertoire sequencing, TCR beta CDR3 regions were amplified from RNA transcripts. HTBI primers and the Qiagen OneStep RT-PCR kit were used in a first-round RT-PCR, which was followed by a second-round multiplex PCR, size selection and purification. Sequencing of the libraries was carried out on an Illumina HiSeq2000 in paired-end mode with 100 bp reads. In the source study's methods: Reads were processed with SOAPnuke, discarding reads with adapters, uncalled bases, mean Phred below 15, or no exact constant-primer or identifier match. COPE v1.2.5 was used to merge the high-quality paired reads. Clonotypes were defined as unique nucleotide sequences and were aligned to IMGT TRB V, D and J references using MiTCR v1.1. Analysis was restricted to V-J combinations with a frequency above 0.0001, which covered over 98% of repertoires. For each V-J combination, a TCR clonal expansion and chaos score was defined as the ratio of F50 clonal expansion to chaos observed in the TCRdist matrix. Welch's t-statistics and random forest were used to reduce features to 10 to 15 V-J combinations, which were fed into a naive Bayes classifier. Thyroid-blood repertoire similarity was quantified with the Morisita-Horn index. TCRdb handled the public reads itself, with Q25 trimming in fastp and clone calling in MiXCR, and kept productive beta chains. Here each entry gathers all rows of one CDR3 protein and keeps the most common genes and DNA. For this entry, the V and J calls and clone size follow TCRdb and not the study's own pipeline. For this sample the table gives some 1.1 million distinct CDR3 sequences, of which about 38% were detected only once. Around 10% of the sample is taken by the ten largest.

The hyperthyroidism patients were 18 to 65 years old and newly diagnosed, with a disease duration of less than 2 months. Patients were excluded if they had other autoimmune diseases, uncontrolled infections, pregnancy or lactation. Diagnosis relied on clinical symptoms, serum thyroxine, TRAb, thyroid ultrasound and orbital computed tomography. Trizol reagent was used to extract the total RNA, and its quality was then checked on an Agilent 2100 Bioanalyzer. Recombination connected TRBV7-8 to TRBJ1-4, with 9 middle bases fitting TRBD1. The sequenced sample consisted of peripheral blood or thyroid tissue (not recorded which). The sequence came from an adult man with Graves' hyperthyroidism. At the DNA level, the sequence is TGTGCCAGCAGCCTTCACAGGGGGCTCGGCGAAAAACTGTTTTTT. Translation gives CASSLHRGLGEKLFF.